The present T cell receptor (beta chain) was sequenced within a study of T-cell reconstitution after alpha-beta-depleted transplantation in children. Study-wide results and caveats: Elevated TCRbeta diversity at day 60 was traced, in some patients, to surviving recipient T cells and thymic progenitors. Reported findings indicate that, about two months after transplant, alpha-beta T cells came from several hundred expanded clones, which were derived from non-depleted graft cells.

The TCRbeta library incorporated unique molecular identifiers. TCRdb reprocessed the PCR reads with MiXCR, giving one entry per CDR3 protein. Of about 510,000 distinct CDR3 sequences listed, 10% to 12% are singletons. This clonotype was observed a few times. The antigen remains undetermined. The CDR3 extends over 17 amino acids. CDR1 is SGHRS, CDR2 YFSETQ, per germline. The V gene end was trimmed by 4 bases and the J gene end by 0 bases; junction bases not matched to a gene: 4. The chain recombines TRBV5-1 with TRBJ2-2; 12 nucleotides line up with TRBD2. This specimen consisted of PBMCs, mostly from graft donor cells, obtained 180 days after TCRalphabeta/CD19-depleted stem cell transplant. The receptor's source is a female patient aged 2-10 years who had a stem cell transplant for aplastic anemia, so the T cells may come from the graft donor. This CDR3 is CASSQLAGGANTGELFF. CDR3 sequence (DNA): TGCGCCAGCAGCCAACTAGCGGGAGGCGCGAACACCGGGGAGCTGTTTTTT.